What follows are 3 T cell receptor beta chains derived from one specimen sequenced in a study of blood T cell repertoires in COVID-19. Generated by immunoSEQ multiplex PCR, the TCRdb table keeps only in-frame clones and is missing some. The data show roughly 100,000 clones, roughly 90% seen once. The specimen was peripheral blood. These receptors were obtained from a human donor in a cohort sampled during active COVID-19.

The chain carries TRBV9 and TRBJ2-1; tentative D call: TRBD1 (5 bases). The length of the CDR3 is 15 residues. Germline V gene data show CDR1 as SGDLS and CDR2 as YYNGEE. Trimming stripped 3 bases from V and 10 bases from J, with 20 bases between. As DNA, the CDR3 is TGTGCCAGCAGCGGGGGCTATGGGGTTGCGGTAGAGCAGTTCTTC. Translating it yields CASSGGYGVAVEQFF. The variable domain in full, completed from reference TRBV9 and TRBJ2-1, reads DSGVTQTPKHLITATGQRVTLRCSPRSGDLSVYWYQQSLDQGLQFLIQYYNGEERAKGNILERFSAQQFPDLHSELNLSSLELGDSALYFCASSGGYGVAVEQFFGPGTRLTVL.

V and J are TRBV29-1 and TRBJ2-5, with a tentative D call TRBD1 (6 bases). The CDR3 totals 15 residues. Trimming removed 4 bases from V and 1 base from J, with 16 bases in between. Germline-derived CDR1 and CDR2 are SQVTM and ANQGSEA. DNA of the CDR3: TGCAGCGTTGGCTCCCGCGGACAGCTCCAAGAGACCCAGTACTTC. This gives the protein CSVGSRGQLQETQYF.

The gene calls are TRBV3-1 (or the pseudogene TRBV3-2) and TRBJ1-1; 7 bases match TRBD1. CDR3 length equals 12 residues. Losses at the gene ends were 5 bases for V and 8 bases for J; bases not matched to a gene: 5. CDR1 and CDR2 (germline): LGHDT, YNNKEL (reference sequence). The CDR3 DNA follows: TGTGCCAGCAGCTTACAGGGGATGGAAGCTTTCTTT. It is translated as CASSLQGMEAFF.